Following are 19 T cell receptor beta chains from one sample sequenced in a study of patients and donors after allogeneic stem cell transplantation. TCRdb re-called the RT-PCR reads through MiXCR, storing one row per CDR3 protein. The sample yields about 410,000 distinct CDR3 sequences, 16% seen once. The sample consisted of blood, either unsorted or a sorted T cell fraction (not recorded which). The origin of the receptors is a human donor who was either an allogeneic HSCT recipient or a stem cell or donor lymphocyte infusion donor (not recorded which). It is not recorded whose cells these are; they may come from a transplant donor.

The genes are TRBV3-1 and TRBJ1-5; 7 nucleotides line up with TRBD1. V dropped 0 bases and J dropped 3; count of bases not matched to a gene: 5. The CDR3 totals 16 residues. Germline V gives CDR1 LGHDT, CDR2 YNNKEL (reference sequence). The CDR3 DNA is TGTGCCAGCAGCCAAGATCCGGGACAGCTCAATCAGCCCCAGCATTTT. Amino acids: CASSQDPGQLNQPQHF.

This clonotype was observed a few times. CDR3 in DNA: TGTGCCAGCAGCCCGAGCTGGGGCATCGACGGCGGCTACACCTTC. Translated: CASSPSWGIDGGYTF. The chain recombines TRBV3-1 with TRBJ1-2, with a possible D match to TRBD1 (5 bases). Trimming stripped 4 bases from V and 8 bases from J, with 20 bases between. The CDR3 loop spans 15 amino acids. Germline V CDR1 and CDR2: LGHDT, YNNKEL (reference sequence). The whole variable domain, filled in from reference TRBV3-1 and TRBJ1-2, reads DTAVSQTPKYLVTQMGNDKSIKCEQNLGHDTMYWYKQDSKKFLKIMFSYNNKELIINETVPNRFSPKSPDKAHLNLHINSLELGDSAVYFCASSPSWGIDGGYTFGSGTRLTVV.

This clonotype has more than one count but fewer than ten. The J gene is TRBJ1-4, the V gene TRBV21-1. TRBV21-1 is recorded as a pseudogene. CDR3 size: 18 residues. The CDR3 nucleotides are TGTGCCAGCAACAAAGTTCGAAACGGAATAGCAACTAATGAAAAACTGTTTTTT. Encoded protein: CASNKVRNGIATNEKLFF.

This clonotype was observed a few times. The chain employs TRBV27 and TRBJ2-7; 9 nucleotides align to TRBD1. The J segment lost 4 bases and the V segment lost 4 bases, leaving 5 bases of the junction unmatched. CDR3 length: 14 residues. CDR1 and CDR2 (germline): MNHEY, SMNVEV (reference sequence). This CDR3 is CASSWGQGGYEQYF. The CDR3 nucleotides read TGTGCCAGCAGTTGGGGACAGGGTGGGTACGAGCAGTACTTC.

This clonotype occurred a few times. The genes are TRBV4-1 and TRBJ1-4; the D gene is possibly TRBD1 (5 bases). Between the trimmed V and J ends, which lost 2 bases and 8 bases, there was a span of 12 bases. The CDR3 loop spans 14 amino acids. Germline values: CDR1 MGHRA, CDR2 YSYEKL. This chain's CDR3 is CASSQPVRGEKLFF. The CDR3 DNA reads as TGCGCCAGCAGCCAACCTGTTAGGGGCGAAAAACTGTTTTTT.

V and J are TRBV20-1 and TRBJ1-1; possible D gene TRBD1, 5 bases. The CDR3 runs 12 residues. Germline V gene data show CDR1 as DFQATT and CDR2 as SNEGSKA (reference sequence). In DNA, the CDR3 is TGCAATGTAAGGCAGGGGAACACTGAAGCTTTCTTT. Protein: CNVRQGNTEAFF.

This clonotype came up many times. The genes are TRBV20-1 and TRBJ1-5; no clear D. The V and J ends lost 2 bases and 0 bases respectively, with 20 bases between them. CDR1 and CDR2 (germline): DFQATT, SNEGSKA (reference sequence). The CDR3 is made up of 18 amino acids. The CDR3, as DNA: TGCAGTGCTAGACCCCTTTATCGACGACCTGATAGCAATCAGCCCCAGCATTTT. Translation gives CSARPLYRRPDSNQPQHF.

The sample holds a few counts of this clonotype. J is TRBJ2-7 and V is TRBV29-1, with 8 positions matching TRBD1. J was trimmed by 4 bases and V by 4 bases; bases with no gene match: 3. Germline loops: CDR1 SQVTM, CDR2 ANQGSEA. CDR3 length equals 12 residues. The DNA for the CDR3 is TGCAGCGTTGTACAGGGGGGTTACGAGCAGTACTTC. Residues: CSVVQGGYEQYF.

This chain links TRBV18 with TRBJ2-6; D might be TRBD1 (6 bases). Trimming took off 5 bases at V and 2 bases at J, with 10 bases between the two ends. Germline loops: CDR1 KGHSH, CDR2 LQKENI. The CDR3 has 15 amino acids. DNA of the CDR3: TGTGCCAGCTCATCACAGGGAGCTGGGGCCAACGTCCTGACTTTC. Translation gives CASSSQGAGANVLTF. The whole variable domain, filled in from reference TRBV18 and TRBJ2-6, reads NAGVMQNPRHLVRRRGQEARLRCSPMKGHSHVYWYRQLPEEGLKFMVYLQKENIIDESGMPKERFSAEFPKEGPSILRIQQVVRGDSAAYFCASSSQGAGANVLTFGAGSRLTVL.

The chain employs TRBV2 and TRBJ1-1, with 7 bases that match TRBD1. Germline CDR1 SNHLY, CDR2 FYNNEI. V gave up 9 bases and J gave up 9 bases; unmatched junction bases: 10. This CDR3 has 12 amino acids. CDR3 protein: CARGGGGGQAFF. Written as DNA, the CDR3 is TGTGCCAGAGGGGGCGGGGGAGGCCAAGCTTTCTTT. Filled out from reference TRBV2 and TRBJ1-1, the complete variable domain reads EPEVTQTPSHQVTQMGQEVILRCVPISNHLYFYWYRQILGQKVEFLVSFYNNEISEKSEIFDDQFSVERPDGSNFTLKIRSTKLEDSAMYFCARGGGGGQAFFGQGTRLTVV.

J is TRBJ2-3 and V is TRBV7-9, with a weak D call TRBD2 (6 bases). Germline CDR1 SEHNR, CDR2 FQNEAQ (reference sequence). Trimming stripped 1 base from V and 6 bases from J, with 20 bases between. This CDR3 spans 17 amino acids. The CDR3 bases are TGTGCCAGCAGCTTAGTTAGCGGAGGCCTAAAAAGGGATACGCAGTATTTT. Its translation: CASSLVSGGLKRDTQYF.

The rearrangement joins TRBV7-3 to TRBJ1-5; 9 bases are a match to TRBD1. J lost 6 bases, V lost 0 bases, and 6 bases had no gene match. Germline V lookup: CDR1 SGHTA, CDR2 FQGTGA. The CDR3 length is 16 residues. CDR3 protein: CASSLTPGQGGQPQHF. CDR3 coding DNA: TGTGCCAGCAGCTTAACCCCGGGACAGGGAGGTCAGCCCCAGCATTTT.

This sequence joins TRBV20-1 and TRBJ2-2; 9 nucleotides line up with TRBD2. The germline V gene has CDR1 DFQATT and CDR2 SNEGSKA (reference sequence). After removal of 6 bases from V and 7 bases from J, the junction contained 15 bases not matched to a gene. This CDR3 is built from 16 residues. This CDR3 reads CSAAGRGGGFVGELFF. DNA for the CDR3: TGCAGTGCCGCGGGGCGGGGGGGCGGCTTCGTCGGGGAGCTGTTTTTT.

The genes are TRBV7-8 and TRBJ2-3; 10 nucleotides agree with TRBD1. Losses at the gene ends were 1 base for V and 3 bases for J; bases not matched to a gene: 7. The CDR3 covers 17 residues. Per germline, CDR1 SGHVS and CDR2 FQNEAQ. The CDR3 sequence: CASSLGTGTGATDTQYF. The CDR3 nucleotides read TGTGCCAGCAGCTTAGGTACCGGGACAGGGGCAACAGATACGCAGTATTTT.

The gene calls are TRBV7-9 and TRBJ2-2; D uncertain. This CDR3 is built from 14 residues. Germline lookup yields CDR1 SEHNR and CDR2 FQNEAQ (reference sequence). V was shortened by 3 bases and J by 5 bases, with 10 bases between the two germline ends. The CDR3 region is CASSFRSGTGELFF. The CDR3 coding sequence is TGTGCCAGCAGCTTTAGGTCCGGGACCGGGGAGCTGTTTTTT.

This chain joins TRBV20-1 and TRBJ2-7; D is perhaps TRBD1 (6 bases). Trimming left V 0 bases short and J 8 bases short, with 17 bases between. Germline lookup yields CDR1 DFQATT and CDR2 SNEGSKA (reference sequence). This CDR3 is 14 amino acids long. The chain's CDR3 is CSARDIGGSYKQYF. The DNA of the CDR3 is TGCAGTGCTAGAGATATAGGGGGATCTTATAAGCAGTACTTC.

The rearrangement uses TRBV9 and TRBJ1-1, with D unresolved. The CDR3 is made up of 16 amino acids. V was pared by 3 bases and J by 1 base, with 16 bases between. The germline V gene has CDR1 SGDLS and CDR2 YYNGEE. This chain's CDR3 is CASSANPGPTNTEAFF. In DNA form, the CDR3 reads TGTGCCAGCAGCGCGAACCCCGGGCCAACGAACACTGAAGCTTTCTTT. Variable domain in full (rest from reference TRBV9 and TRBJ1-1): DSGVTQTPKHLITATGQRVTLRCSPRSGDLSVYWYQQSLDQGLQFLIQYYNGEERAKGNILERFSAQQFPDLHSELNLSSLELGDSALYFCASSANPGPTNTEAFFGQGTRLTVV.

In nucleotides, the CDR3 is TGTGCCAGCAGCCTACAGGGGGACCCCTACAATGAGCAGTTCTTC. Encoded protein: CASSLQGDPYNEQFF. The chain uses TRBV7-6 and TRBJ2-1; TRBD1 matches 8 bases. V gave up 5 bases and J gave up 2 bases; unmatched junction bases: 5. The CDR3 spans 15 residues. CDR1 and CDR2 from the germline V gene are SGHVS and FNYEAQ.

This clonotype has a handful of counts. This chain uses TRBV2 with TRBJ1-5; 10 nucleotides line up with TRBD1. With 4 bases clipped from V and 7 bases from J, the junction kept 7 bases outside the gene matches. This CDR3 is built from 15 residues. Germline lookup yields CDR1 SNHLY and CDR2 FYNNEI. The CDR3 loop reads CASSGWDRGGQPQHF. The CDR3 DNA follows: TGTGCCAGCAGTGGGTGGGACAGGGGAGGACAGCCCCAGCATTTT.